This T cell receptor beta chain was documented in a study of CD8 T cells in Susac syndrome. Germline CDR1 reads MDHEN; CDR2 reads SYDVKM. V was pared by 6 bases and J by 2 bases, with 13 bases between. CDR3 length equals 14 residues. An amount of RNA that ranged from 0.5 to 1 ug was reverse transcribed with random hexamers. Coverage of TCR beta CDR3 amplification by immunoSEQ multiplex PCR extended to 54 Vbeta and 13 Jbeta. TCRdb re-derived calls from the immunoSEQ multiplex PCR reads in MiXCR, one entry per CDR3 protein. The sample yields approximately 110,000 distinct CDR3 sequences, roughly 93% seen once. Peripheral blood CD8+ and CD4+ T cells were profiled by TCR beta sequencing. The multiple sclerosis controls were treatment-naive patients, and their relapsing-remitting disease was stable or active.

The specimen sequenced was CD8+ T cells from PBMCs. This sequence was found in a human donor with multiple sclerosis. The rearrangement uses TRBV28 and TRBJ2-5; no clear D gene. The CDR3 loop reads CASRNSWHQETQYF. CDR3 DNA: TGTGCCAGCAGGAACTCCTGGCATCAAGAGACCCAGTACTTC.